This TCR beta chain was sequenced during a study of tumour-infiltrating T cells in Burkitt lymphoma. Study as a whole: Patients covered every epidemiological subtype of Burkitt lymphoma. Findings of the study overall: Public clonotypes, several, appeared across numerous Burkitt lymphoma patients.

A note on this clone: Antigen unknown. This same CDR3 is encoded by further DNA sequences in the sample.

The repertoire was sequenced with immunoSEQ multiplex PCR; TCRdb's copy has only in-frame clones and lacks some. The data show about 6,600 clones, with 85% to 90% seen just once and around 10% held by the top ten. V was shortened by 5 bases and J by 0 bases, with 11 bases between the two germline ends. This CDR3 comprises 15 residues. The germline V gene encodes CDR1 MNHEY and CDR2 SMNVEV (reference sequence). This clonotype was sampled from a human donor with Burkitt lymphoma. The chain carries TRBV27 and TRBJ1-3; possibly TRBD1 for D (6 bases). Source material: tumor tissue. The CDR3 DNA reads as TGTGCCAGCAGTCCTACACAGGGCTCTGGAAACACCATATATTTT. Residues: CASSPTQGSGNTIYF.